The source of this TCR beta chain is a study of CXCR3-negative and CXCR3-positive naive CD8 T cells. Overall study: Total TRB output reached 110 million to 150 million reads, about 1.5 +/- 0.3 million per library. Study-wide results and caveats: Partly lower CXCR3 expression followed cryopreservation, and most assays relied on fresh PBMCs. The study found comparably high diversity in both naive subsets and much lower diversity in memory CD8+ cells. Naive cells positive for CXCR3 carried more hydrophobic TRB CDR3s than CXCR3-negative ones. Similar TRBV-TRBJ usage characterized naive CXCR3-negative and CXCR3-positive cells; memory cells differed.

CDR3 length: 16 residues. The germline gives CDR1 SQVTM, CDR2 ANQGSEA. Worth noting for this clonotype: Its matching antigen is unknown.

The TRB cDNA libraries were prepared by 5' RACE with UMI labels. TCRdb processed the 5' RACE reads again and assigns one entry to each CDR3 protein, with no DNA. This specimen shows 7,000 to 8,500 distinct CDR3 sequences; the ten leading clones hold under 2.5%. The sequenced sample was naive CXCR3+ CD8+ T cells from blood. This sample's subset: CD45RO-CCR7+CD27+CD95- naive CD8+ T cells expressing CXCR3 (TNR3+). This chain links TRBV29-1 with TRBJ2-1; no DNA is available, so the TRBD2 call from TCRdb remains unchecked. This TCR was sampled from a human donor in good health. Some clones in this sample may be carry-over from other donors' samples. The CDR3 is CSVESVSGALTNEQFF.